These 28 T cell receptor beta chains share one sample of origin, sequenced in a study of cytomegalovirus exposure and HLA in healthy donors. PCR was performed using 60 Vbeta and 13 Jbeta primers. Measured with immunoSEQ multiplex PCR; TCRdb has only the in-frame clones, and not every one. Among 100,000 or so clones listed, around 85% were seen once. The sequencing sample was made of PBMCs. The receptors come from a man aged 25 to 45 in good health and CMV-seropositive.

This chain connects TRBV2 to TRBJ1-5, with TRBD1 as a possible D gene (6 bases). CDR3 length equals 16 residues. Germline V gene data show CDR1 as SNHLY and CDR2 as FYNNEI. With 6 bases removed from V and 4 bases from J, the gap between germline ends came to 19 bases. The CDR3 DNA reads as TGTGCCAGCAGACCAGGACAGCCGGGAAGGAATCAGCCCCAGCATTTT. Amino acid sequence: CASRPGQPGRNQPQHF.

The sample holds a few counts of this clone. The chain carries TRBV14 and TRBJ2-1; D is undetermined. The CDR3 is 17 residues long. Between the trimmed V and J ends, which lost 0 bases and 6 bases, there was a span of 18 bases. Germline CDR1 and CDR2: SGHDN and FVKESK. The CDR3 DNA reads as TGTGCCAGCAGCCAAGAAATCGGTAGCTCAGTACGCAATGAGCAGTTCTTC. It codes for CASSQEIGSSVRNEQFF.

The V gene is TRBV19, the J gene TRBJ1-5; 11 bases agree with TRBD1. CDR1 is LNHDA, CDR2 SQIVND, per germline (reference sequence). The trim removed 6 bases at V and 0 bases at J, leaving 4 bases unmatched. The length of the CDR3 is 16 residues. CDR3 residues: CASRDRGRDSNQPQHF. For the CDR3, the DNA is TGTGCCAGTAGGGACAGGGGGCGCGATAGCAATCAGCCCCAGCATTTT. Together with reference TRBV19 and TRBJ1-5, the CDR3 gives the full variable domain: DGGITQSPKYLFRKEGQNVTLSCEQNLNHDAMYWYRQDPGQGLRLIYYSQIVNDFQKGDIAEGYSVSREKKESFPLTVTSAQKNPTAFYLCASRDRGRDSNQPQHFGDGTRLSIL.

The J gene is TRBJ2-2, the V gene TRBV5-8; 12 bases are a match to TRBD2. With 5 bases clipped from V and 4 bases from J, the junction kept 3 bases outside the gene matches. The germline V gene encodes CDR1 SGHTS and CDR2 YDEGEE. There are 15 residues in the CDR3. CDR3 sequence reads: CASRWTSGVTGELFF. The CDR3 DNA reads as TGTGCCAGCAGATGGACTAGCGGGGTCACCGGGGAGCTGTTTTTT.

The chain uses TRBV6-5 and TRBJ1-2, with TRBD1 as a possible D gene (6 bases). The ends were cut back, 0 bases at V and 4 bases at J, with 15 bases in the middle. Germline V CDR1 and CDR2: MNHEY, SVGAGI. This CDR3 has 16 amino acids. CDR3 protein: CASSYSAQGGGYGYTF. The CDR3 region has the DNA TGTGCCAGCAGTTACTCGGCACAGGGTGGAGGCTATGGCTACACCTTC.

The chain has TRBV6-4 and TRBJ2-3; D is perhaps TRBD2 (6 bases). The germline V and J ends were trimmed by 3 bases and 0 bases, with 10 bases remaining between them. The germline CDR1 and CDR2 sequences are MRHNA and SNTAGT. CDR3 length equals 15 residues. Written as DNA, the CDR3 is TGTGCCAGCAGTGATTCCGGGACTAGCACAGATACGCAGTATTTT. Translation gives CASSDSGTSTDTQYF.

As to this clone: A junction end diverges from the germline sequence, so it may reflect a read error. The identical CDR3 is also encoded by other nucleotide sequences in the sample. V usage is TRBV15 and J usage is TRBJ1-4, with a tentative D call TRBD1 (5 bases). Germline V gene lookup returns CDR1 LNHNV and CDR2 YYDKDF (reference sequence). The CDR3 loop spans 15 amino acids. CDR3 in DNA: TGCGCCACCAAGGATCCGGCCTACGGGGGTGGAAAACTGTTTTTT. This translates into CATKDPAYGGGKLFF.

V gene TRBV7-9 combines with J gene TRBJ2-7; 12 bases agree with TRBD2. V lost 0 bases and J lost 2; bases outside the gene matches: 2. Germline-derived CDR1 and CDR2 are SEHNR and FQNEAQ (reference sequence). The CDR3 is made up of 16 amino acids. The CDR3 coding sequence is TGTGCCAGCAGCTTAGCGCCTAGCGGGGGGGCCTACGAGCAGTACTTC. The encoded protein is CASSLAPSGGAYEQYF.

Many counts were recorded for this clone. This rearrangement joins TRBV5-1 to TRBJ2-5, with D maybe TRBD1 (5 bases). The CDR3 has 14 amino acids. The germline V gene encodes CDR1 SGHRS and CDR2 YFSETQ. V was shortened by 4 bases and J by 2 bases, with 12 bases between the two germline ends. The CDR3 reads CASSPSGNQETQYF. CDR3 in DNA: TGCGCCAGCAGCCCGTCAGGGAATCAAGAGACCCAGTACTTC.

The table lists this clone with a few counts. V usage is TRBV11-3 and J usage is TRBJ1-1, with D uncertain. The CDR3 is 14 amino acids. Trimming removed 2 bases at V and 1 base at J, with 8 bases between. Germline CDR1 SGHNT, CDR2 YENEEA. CDR3 coding DNA: TGTGCCAGCAGCTTAAGTGGCTCGAACACTGAAGCTTTCTTT. It is translated as CASSLSGSNTEAFF.

In this sample, this clone turned up once. A much larger clone lies a single base off, so this may be a read error. The chain links TRBV7-3 to TRBJ2-6; the D is unclear. V was clipped by 8 bases and J by 0 bases, with 8 bases between them. CDR1 is SGHTA and CDR2 is FQGTGA in the germline V gene. The length of the CDR3 is 14 residues. The chain's CDR3 is CASGPYSGANVLTF. The CDR3 DNA reads as TGTGCCAGCGGCCCTTACTCTGGGGCCAACGTCCTGACTTTC.

The V call is TRBV7-2, the J call TRBJ1-3, with D perhaps matching TRBD1 (6 bases). The V and J ends lost 0 bases and 0 bases respectively, with 9 bases between them. The germline V gene encodes CDR1 SGHTA and CDR2 FQGNSA. The length of the CDR3 is 16 residues. CDR3 sequence reads: CASSLAGGASGNTIYF. The CDR3, as DNA: TGTGCCAGCAGCTTAGCTGGGGGGGCCTCTGGAAACACCATATATTTT. Using reference TRBV7-2 and TRBJ1-3 for the parts outside the CDR3, the full variable domain is GAGVSQSPSNKVTEKGKDVELRCDPISGHTALYWYRQSLGQGLEFLIYFQGNSAPDKSGLPSDRFSAERTGGSVSTLTIQRTQQEDSAVYLCASSLAGGASGNTIYFGEGSWLTVV.

This chain uses TRBV18 with TRBJ1-4; D is unclear. Germline CDR1 reads KGHSH; CDR2 reads LQKENI. V was trimmed by 6 bases and J by 4 bases, leaving 12 bases between them. This CDR3 spans 14 amino acids. CDR3 sequence: CASSSAGSNEKLFF. The CDR3 DNA reads as TGTGCCAGCTCCTCGGCAGGAAGTAATGAAAAACTGTTTTTT.

The V gene is TRBV28, the J gene TRBJ1-5; 7 bases match TRBD1. This CDR3 is built from 13 residues. J gave up 4 bases and V 5 bases, and 2 bases lay outside the gene matches. Germline V lookup: CDR1 MDHEN, CDR2 SYDVKM. In nucleotides, the CDR3 is TGTGCCAGCAGTCAGACAGGGAATCAGCCCCAGCATTTT. Protein product: CASSQTGNQPQHF. Full variable domain (rest looked up from reference TRBV28 and TRBJ1-5): DVKVTQSSRYLVKRTGEKVFLECVQDMDHENMFWYRQDPGLGLRLIYFSYDVKMKEKGDIPEGYSVSREKKERFSLILESASTNQTSMYLCASSQTGNQPQHFGDGTRLSIL.

The chain employs TRBV29-1 and TRBJ1-4, with 9 bases matching TRBD1. The V and J ends lost 7 bases and 8 bases, in that order; junction bases with no gene match: 8. This CDR3 spans 13 amino acids. Germline CDR1 SQVTM, CDR2 ANQGSEA. The CDR3, as DNA: TGCAGCGGGGCGGGACAGGGAAGAGAAAAACTGTTTTTT. This codes for CSGAGQGREKLFF.

This rearrangement joins TRBV2 to TRBJ2-1, with TRBD1 matching over 10 bases. The V gene end was trimmed by 8 bases and the J gene end by 0 bases; junction bases not matched to a gene: 10. Germline CDR1 SNHLY, CDR2 FYNNEI. The CDR3 consists of 17 residues. The CDR3 DNA is TGTGCCAGCGCGCGGGACAGGGGAGCCAGCTCCTACAATGAGCAGTTCTTC. As protein: CASARDRGASSYNEQFF.

This clone was seen more than once but under ten times. V is TRBV19 and J is TRBJ1-5, with D maybe TRBD1 (6 bases). Between the trimmed V and J ends, which lost 3 bases and 8 bases, there was a span of 14 bases. Germline CDR1 reads LNHDA; CDR2 reads SQIVND (reference sequence). The CDR3 covers 14 residues. The CDR3 coding sequence is TGTGCCAGTAGTATGGCGGGGGCTGGGAAGCCCCAGCATTTT. Its protein product is CASSMAGAGKPQHF.

This chain joins TRBV18 and TRBJ2-2, with TRBD1 as a possible D gene (6 bases). In germline, CDR1 is KGHSH, CDR2 LQKENI. The CDR3 has 14 amino acids. With 3 bases removed from V and 6 bases from J, the gap between germline ends came to 11 bases. The CDR3 DNA sequence: TGTGCCAGCTCACCCTCTCCAGGGGCCGGGGAGCTGTTTTTT. Translating it yields CASSPSPGAGELFF.

The gene calls are TRBV18 and TRBJ2-7; D may be TRBD1 (6 bases). V gave up 6 bases and J gave up 0 bases, with 15 bases separating them. There are 15 residues in the CDR3. Germline CDR1 and CDR2: KGHSH and LQKENI. CDR3 region: CASSRDRSTSYEQYF. CDR3 coding DNA: TGTGCCAGCTCCCGAGACAGGTCTACCTCCTACGAGCAGTACTTC.

The chain links TRBV6-6 to TRBJ1-2; D is uncertain. The V end lost 5 bases, the J end lost 4 bases, and 11 bases lay between the germline ends. Germline V lookup: CDR1 MNHNY, CDR2 SVGAGI (reference sequence). The length of the CDR3 is 13 residues. The CDR3 bases are TGTGCCAGCAGTCCGGAGCTCTCCTATGGCTACACCTTC. Its protein product is CASSPELSYGYTF.

This clone has just one count. V gene TRBV15 combines with J gene TRBJ1-2, with D unclear. The germline V gene has CDR1 LNHNV and CDR2 YYDKDF (reference sequence). CDR3 length: 15 amino acids. The germline V and J ends were trimmed by 0 bases and 2 bases, with 10 bases remaining between them. The CDR3 DNA follows: TGTGCCACCAGCAGAGATCTTTCGGAGAACTATGGCTACACCTTC. Residues: CATSRDLSENYGYTF.

The chain employs TRBV5-1 and TRBJ2-7; tentatively, D is TRBD2 (6 bases). Germline values: CDR1 SGHRS, CDR2 YFSETQ. Trimming shortened V by 4 bases and J by 0 bases, and 17 bases separated the two germline ends. This CDR3 has 16 residues. CDR3 amino acids: CASSPSVGGSSYEQYF. The DNA for the CDR3 is TGCGCCAGCAGCCCCTCTGTAGGAGGGAGCTCCTACGAGCAGTACTTC. Complete variable domain (other parts from reference TRBV5-1 and TRBJ2-7): KAGVTQTPRYLIKTRGQQVTLSCSPISGHRSVSWYQQTPGQGLQFLFEYFSETQRNKGNFPGRFSGRQFSNSRSEMNVSTLELGDSALYLCASSPSVGGSSYEQYFGPGTRLTVT.

This clone was detected a few times. This chain uses TRBV18 with TRBJ2-7; D possibly corresponds to TRBD2 (7 bases). The CDR3 is 14 residues long. The germline V gene encodes CDR1 KGHSH and CDR2 LQKENI. V was clipped by 2 bases and J by 3 bases, with 11 bases between them. The CDR3 region has the DNA TGTGCCAGCTCACCAGAGGGGGGGCGCTACGAGCAGTACTTC. The encoded protein is CASSPEGGRYEQYF. Together with reference TRBV18 and TRBJ2-7, the CDR3 gives the full variable domain: NAGVMQNPRHLVRRRGQEARLRCSPMKGHSHVYWYRQLPEEGLKFMVYLQKENIIDESGMPKERFSAEFPKEGPSILRIQQVVRGDSAAYFCASSPEGGRYEQYFGPGTRLTVT.

The gene calls are TRBV10-3 and TRBJ2-2; TRBD1 might be the D (6 bases). With 7 bases removed from V and 5 bases from J, the gap between germline ends came to 17 bases. The germline V gene encodes CDR1 ENHRY and CDR2 SYGVKD. The CDR3 is made up of 15 amino acids. CDR3 protein: CAITDPRGQTGELFF. The CDR3 DNA is TGTGCCATCACCGACCCCCGCGGACAGACCGGGGAGCTGTTTTTT.

The gene calls are TRBV6-5 and TRBJ2-3, with D perhaps matching TRBD2 (6 bases). Germline lookup yields CDR1 MNHEY and CDR2 SVGAGI. Trimming pared 4 bases from V and 1 base from J, leaving 12 bases between. The CDR3 is made up of 15 amino acids. CDR3 in amino acids: CASSSPSGGTDTQYF. The CDR3 DNA reads TGTGCCAGCAGTTCTCCTTCGGGGGGCACAGATACGCAGTATTTT.

This chain connects TRBV10-1 to TRBJ1-6; D uncertain. V lost 2 bases and J 7 bases, leaving 9 bases between the germline ends. Germline CDR1 and CDR2: WNHNN and SYGVQD (reference sequence). The CDR3 is made up of 14 amino acids. The CDR3 spells CASSEGHSNSPLHF. The CDR3 DNA is TGCGCCAGCAGTGAGGGTCACTCCAATTCACCCCTCCACTTT.

The chain uses TRBV7-8 and TRBJ2-7; 8 bases align to TRBD1. The CDR3 runs 15 residues. Germline V gene lookup returns CDR1 SGHVS and CDR2 FQNEAQ. The J segment lost 2 bases and the V segment lost 6 bases, leaving 9 bases of the junction unmatched. CDR3 DNA sequence: TGTGCCAGCAGAGCGGTCGGGACAGGCGCCTACGAGCAGTACTTC. Its protein is CASRAVGTGAYEQYF.

The chain is built from TRBV10-3 and TRBJ2-5, with 7 bases aligning to TRBD2. The CDR3 is 15 amino acids. In germline, CDR1 is ENHRY, CDR2 SYGVKD. The J segment lost 2 bases and the V segment lost 9 bases, leaving 12 bases of the junction unmatched. The CDR3 coding sequence is TGTGCCATAAACCGGGACTACCTAACGCAAGAGACCCAGTACTTC. It encodes CAINRDYLTQETQYF.